The T cell receptor beta chain under discussion was sequenced for a study of blood T cells in healthy people across ages. Regarding the study as a whole: A roughly linear fall in TCR beta diversity per million T cells was seen with increasing age.

Each donor was a healthy Caucasian individual from Russia, aged about 6 to 95. Primed by a sample-barcoded 5' primer and a J-beta primer mix, a second PCR proceeded for about 6 to 11 cycles. Each of the cDNA molecules was tagged by a template-switch adaptor with 12 random nucleotides. MiXCR was run by TCRdb on the 5' RACE reads, yielding one entry per CDR3 protein. The sample gives about 720,000 distinct CDR3 sequences, 22% of which show up once; around 22% is in the top ten. The CDR3 has 13 amino acids. Germline lookup yields CDR1 MNHEY and CDR2 SVGEGT. The V gene lost 6 bases and the J gene lost 7 bases, with 14 bases spanning the gap. Details on this clonotype: What it recognizes is unknown.

V is TRBV6-2 or TRBV6-3 and J is TRBJ2-3, with D unresolved. Sample: blood. This TCR derives from a man between 65 and 80 years old in good health. CDR3 in amino acids: CASSPMDLYTQYF. CDR3 in DNA: TGTGCCAGCAGCCCGATGGATCTTTATACGCAGTATTTT.